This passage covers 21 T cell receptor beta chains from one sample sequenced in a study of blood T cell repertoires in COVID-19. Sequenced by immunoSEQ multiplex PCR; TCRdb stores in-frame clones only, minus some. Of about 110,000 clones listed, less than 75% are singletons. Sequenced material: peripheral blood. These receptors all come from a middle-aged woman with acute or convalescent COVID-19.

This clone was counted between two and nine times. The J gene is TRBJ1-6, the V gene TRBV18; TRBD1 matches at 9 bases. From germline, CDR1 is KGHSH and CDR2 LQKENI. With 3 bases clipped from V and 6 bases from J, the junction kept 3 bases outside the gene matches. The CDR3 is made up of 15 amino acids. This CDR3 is CASSPPGQGNSPLHF. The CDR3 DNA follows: TGTGCCAGCTCACCCCCGGGACAGGGTAATTCACCCCTCCACTTT.

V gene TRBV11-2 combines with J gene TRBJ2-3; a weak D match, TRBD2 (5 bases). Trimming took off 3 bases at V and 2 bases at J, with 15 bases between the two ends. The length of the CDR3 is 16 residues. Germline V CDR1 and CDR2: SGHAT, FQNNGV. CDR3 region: CASSLRELPNTDTQYF. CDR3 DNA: TGTGCCAGCAGCTTGAGGGAGCTTCCTAACACAGATACGCAGTATTTT.

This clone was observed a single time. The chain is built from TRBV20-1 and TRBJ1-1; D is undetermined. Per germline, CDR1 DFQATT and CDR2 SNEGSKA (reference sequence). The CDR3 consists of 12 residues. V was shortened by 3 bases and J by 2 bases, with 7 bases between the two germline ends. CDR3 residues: CSASKPNTEAFF. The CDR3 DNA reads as TGCAGTGCTAGTAAGCCCAACACTGAAGCTTTCTTT.

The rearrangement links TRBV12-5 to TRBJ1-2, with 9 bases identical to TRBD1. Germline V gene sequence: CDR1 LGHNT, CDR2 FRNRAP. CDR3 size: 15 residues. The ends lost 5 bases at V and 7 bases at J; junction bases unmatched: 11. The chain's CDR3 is CASGVGDREEGGYTF. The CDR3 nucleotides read TGTGCTAGTGGTGTAGGGGACAGGGAGGAGGGTGGCTACACCTTC.

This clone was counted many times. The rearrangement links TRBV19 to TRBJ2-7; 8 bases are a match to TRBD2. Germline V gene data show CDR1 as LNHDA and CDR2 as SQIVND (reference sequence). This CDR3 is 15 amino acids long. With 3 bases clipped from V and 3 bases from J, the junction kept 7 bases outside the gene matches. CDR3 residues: CASSILSGGNYEQYF. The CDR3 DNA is TGTGCCAGTAGTATCCTAAGCGGGGGAAACTACGAGCAGTACTTC.

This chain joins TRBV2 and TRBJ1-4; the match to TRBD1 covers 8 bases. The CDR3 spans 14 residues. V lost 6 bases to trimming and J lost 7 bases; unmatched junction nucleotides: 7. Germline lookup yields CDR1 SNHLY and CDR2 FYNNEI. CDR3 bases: TGTGCCAGCAGCGCCGGGACAGGAGTTGAAAAACTGTTTTTT. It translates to CASSAGTGVEKLFF.

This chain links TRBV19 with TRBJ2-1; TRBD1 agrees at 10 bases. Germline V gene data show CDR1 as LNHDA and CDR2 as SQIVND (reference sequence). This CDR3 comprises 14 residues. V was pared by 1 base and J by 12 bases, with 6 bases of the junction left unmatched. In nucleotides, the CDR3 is TGTGCCAGTAGTATAGGTCAGGACAGGGGGGGGCAGTTCTTC. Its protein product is CASSIGQDRGGQFF.

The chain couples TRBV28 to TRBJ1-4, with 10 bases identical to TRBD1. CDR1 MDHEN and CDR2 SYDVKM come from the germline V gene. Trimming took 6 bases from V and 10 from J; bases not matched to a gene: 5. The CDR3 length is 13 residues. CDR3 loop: CASSGTGDGKLFF. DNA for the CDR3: TGTGCCAGCAGCGGGACAGGGGACGGAAAACTGTTTTTT.

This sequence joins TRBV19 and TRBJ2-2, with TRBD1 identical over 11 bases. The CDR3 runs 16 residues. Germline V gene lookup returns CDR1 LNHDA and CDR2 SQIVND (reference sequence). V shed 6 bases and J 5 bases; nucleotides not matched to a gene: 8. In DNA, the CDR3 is TGTGCCAGTAGACCTCGGACAGGGGGCTTAACCGGGGAGCTGTTTTTT. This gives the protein CASRPRTGGLTGELFF. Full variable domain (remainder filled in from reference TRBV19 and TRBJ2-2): DGGITQSPKYLFRKEGQNVTLSCEQNLNHDAMYWYRQDPGQGLRLIYYSQIVNDFQKGDIAEGYSVSREKKESFPLTVTSAQKNPTAFYLCASRPRTGGLTGELFFGEGSRLTVL.

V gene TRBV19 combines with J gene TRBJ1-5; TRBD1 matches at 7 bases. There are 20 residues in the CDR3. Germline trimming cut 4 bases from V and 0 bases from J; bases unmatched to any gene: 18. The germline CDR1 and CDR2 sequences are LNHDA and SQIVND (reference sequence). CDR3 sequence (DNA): TGTGCCAGTAGTAACCGCCTCCGGGACAGTAATCTATATAGCAATCAGCCCCAGCATTTT. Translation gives CASSNRLRDSNLYSNQPQHF.

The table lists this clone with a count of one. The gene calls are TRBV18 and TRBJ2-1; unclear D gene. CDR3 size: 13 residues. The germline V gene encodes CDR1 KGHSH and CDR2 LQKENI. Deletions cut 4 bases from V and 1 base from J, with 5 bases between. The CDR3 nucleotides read TGTGCCAGCTCACTAGAATCCTACAATGAGCAGTTCTTC. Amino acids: CASSLESYNEQFF.

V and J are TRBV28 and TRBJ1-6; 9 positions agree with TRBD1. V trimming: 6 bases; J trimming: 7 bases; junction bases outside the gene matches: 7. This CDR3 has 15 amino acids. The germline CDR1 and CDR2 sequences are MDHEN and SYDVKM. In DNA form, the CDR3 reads TGTGCCAGCAGCATGCTTGGACAGGGGAATTCACCCCTCCACTTT. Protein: CASSMLGQGNSPLHF.

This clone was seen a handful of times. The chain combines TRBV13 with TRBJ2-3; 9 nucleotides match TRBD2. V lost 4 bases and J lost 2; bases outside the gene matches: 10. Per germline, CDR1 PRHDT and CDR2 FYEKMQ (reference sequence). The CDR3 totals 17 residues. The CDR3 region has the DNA TGTGCCAGCAGCTCCCGGAGTAGCGGGGGAGACACAGATACGCAGTATTTT. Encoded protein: CASSSRSSGGDTDTQYF.

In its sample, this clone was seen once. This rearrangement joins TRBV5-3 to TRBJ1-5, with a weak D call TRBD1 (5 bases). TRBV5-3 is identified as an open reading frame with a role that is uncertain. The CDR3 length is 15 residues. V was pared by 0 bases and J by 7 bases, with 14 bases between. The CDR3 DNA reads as TGTGCCAGAAGCTTGGGAGCAGGGCAACGACAGCCCCAGCATTTT. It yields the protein CARSLGAGQRQPQHF.

Here the CDR3 reads CASSQEYRMNTEAFF. The CDR3 DNA reads TGCGCCAGCAGCCAAGAGTACAGAATGAACACTGAAGCTTTCTTT. The chain links TRBV4-3 to TRBJ1-1; D remains ambiguous. Germline lookup yields CDR1 LGHNA and CDR2 YSLEER. V lost 0 bases and J 0 bases, leaving 8 bases between the germline ends. This CDR3 region has 15 residues.

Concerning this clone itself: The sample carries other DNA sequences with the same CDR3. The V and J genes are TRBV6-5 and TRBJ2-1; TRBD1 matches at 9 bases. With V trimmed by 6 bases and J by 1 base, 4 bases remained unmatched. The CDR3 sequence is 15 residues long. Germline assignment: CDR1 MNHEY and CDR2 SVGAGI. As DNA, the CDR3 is TGTGCCAGCAGCGCCGGACAGGGGTCCTACAATGAGCAGTTCTTC. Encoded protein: CASSAGQGSYNEQFF.

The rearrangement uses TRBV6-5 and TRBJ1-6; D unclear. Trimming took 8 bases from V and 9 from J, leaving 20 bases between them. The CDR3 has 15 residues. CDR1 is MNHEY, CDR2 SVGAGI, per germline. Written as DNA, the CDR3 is TGTGCCAGCGCCGAGGCGGTACAACACCTTTCACCCCTCCACTTT. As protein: CASAEAVQHLSPLHF.

The chain's CDR3 is CSPQGNTEAFF. The CDR3 DNA reads as TGCAGTCCACAGGGGAACACTGAAGCTTTCTTT. V usage is TRBV20-1 and J usage is TRBJ1-1; D may be TRBD1 (6 bases). Trimming cost V 8 bases and J 1 base, with 8 bases left between them. The CDR3 covers 11 residues. CDR1 and CDR2 (germline): DFQATT, SNEGSKA (reference sequence).

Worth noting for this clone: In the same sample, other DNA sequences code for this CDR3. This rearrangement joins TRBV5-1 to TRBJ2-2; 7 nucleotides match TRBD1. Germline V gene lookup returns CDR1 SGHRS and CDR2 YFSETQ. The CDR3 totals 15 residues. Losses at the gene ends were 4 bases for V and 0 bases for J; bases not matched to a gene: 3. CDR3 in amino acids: CASSPGTANTGELFF. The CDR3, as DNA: TGCGCCAGCAGCCCCGGGACAGCGAACACCGGGGAGCTGTTTTTT.

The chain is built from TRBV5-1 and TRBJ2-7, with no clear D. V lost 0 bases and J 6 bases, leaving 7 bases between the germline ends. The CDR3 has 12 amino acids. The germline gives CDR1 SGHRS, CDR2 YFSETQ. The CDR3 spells CASSLERSEQYF. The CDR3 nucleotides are TGCGCCAGCAGCTTGGAGAGGTCCGAGCAGTACTTC.

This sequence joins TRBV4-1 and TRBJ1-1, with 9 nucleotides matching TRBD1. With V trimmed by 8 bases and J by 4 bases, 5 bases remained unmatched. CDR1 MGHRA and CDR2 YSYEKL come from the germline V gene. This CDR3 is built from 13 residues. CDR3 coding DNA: TGCGCCAGCGGGTCACAGGGGGCCACTGAAGCTTTCTTT. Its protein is CASGSQGATEAFF.